This TCR beta chain came from a study of human T cells and chemical hapten exposure. Between the trimmed V and J ends, which lost 0 bases and 2 bases, there was a span of 7 bases. The CDR3 runs 13 residues. From germline, CDR1 is DFQATT and CDR2 SNEGSKA (reference sequence). This clonotype was seen at least ten times. Via MiXCR, TCRdb re-called the RACE reads, giving one row per CDR3 protein. The sample holds approximately 71,000 distinct CDR3 sequences, 9.8% seen once. Time point noted: patch test 1, 2 weeks after DPC sensitization. The sample's treatment: therapeutic diphenylcyclopropenone sensitization with weekly scalp DPC.

This receptor was identified in a woman aged 35 to 49 with alopecia areata. Some clones in this sample may be carry-over from other donors' samples. This specimen was whole blood, taken in connection with sensitization to the hapten diphenylcyclopropenone (DPC). This chain uses TRBV20-1 with TRBJ1-2; D remains ambiguous. The CDR3 region has the DNA TGCAGTGCTAGAGACGCAGCGAACTATGGCTACACCTTC. Its protein is CSARDAANYGYTF.